These 21 T cell receptor beta chains share one sample of origin, sequenced in a study of blood T cell repertoires in COVID-19 (dated by TCRdb to the early 2020s). Library preparation was by the immunoSEQ multiplex PCR assay. This immuneACCESS table, as held by TCRdb, lists in-frame sequences with V and J called but not all clones. Of the missing ones, under half trace to an unresolved V gene in checked studies; the others have no known cause. The sample table lists more than 300,000 clones, roughly 80% of them with a count of one. About 5.4% of the sample is held by the ten biggest clonotypes. The sequenced sample consisted of PBMCs or T cells enriched from blood (not recorded which). The source is a woman aged 50 to 60 who had recovered from COVID-19.

This clone was picked up a small number of times. This could be a read error, since a much larger clone is one nucleotide away. V and J are TRBV7-9 and TRBJ1-1; perhaps TRBD1 as D (5 bases). Per germline, CDR1 SEHNR and CDR2 FQNEAQ (reference sequence). This CDR3 has 13 amino acids. V gave up 6 bases and J gave up 0 bases, with 8 bases separating them. This CDR3 reads CASRSTVNTEAFF. The CDR3 bases are TGTGCCAGCAGATCGACAGTGAACACTGAAGCTTTCTTT.

This clone was seen a single time. The chain links TRBV30 to TRBJ2-2; the D is unclear. Germline loops: CDR1 GTSNPN, CDR2 SVGIG (reference sequence). Trimming took 4 bases from V and 4 from J, leaving 10 bases between them. The CDR3 extends over 13 amino acids. CDR3 coding DNA: TGTGCCTGGAATAGAGCAGGCACCGGGGAGCTGTTTTTT. It translates to CAWNRAGTGELFF.

This clone was detected once. V gene TRBV30 combines with J gene TRBJ2-2; D might be TRBD2 (5 bases). The CDR3 covers 13 residues. Trimming removed 5 bases at V and 1 base at J, with 8 bases between. CDR1 and CDR2 from the germline V gene are GTSNPN and SVGIG (reference sequence). CDR3 in amino acids: CAWSDLNTGELFF. The CDR3 DNA is TGTGCCTGGTCGGACTTGAACACCGGGGAGCTGTTTTTT.

The CDR3 region is CASSTVRNEQYF. CDR3 nucleotide sequence: TGTGCCAGCAGTACAGTGCGTAACGAGCAGTACTTC. The chain uses TRBV27 and TRBJ2-7; D is unclear. Germline assignment: CDR1 MNHEY and CDR2 SMNVEV (reference sequence). Trimming removed 5 bases at V and 5 bases at J, with 10 bases between. The CDR3 length is 12 residues.

The gene calls are TRBV6-1 and TRBJ1-2, with a weak D call TRBD1 (5 bases). The CDR3 is 14 amino acids. V was cut by 3 bases and J by 3 bases, with 11 bases left in between. Germline V gene lookup returns CDR1 MNHNS and CDR2 SASEGT. The CDR3 DNA reads TGTGCCAGCAGTGAGTATGACAGCTACTATGGCTACACCTTC. The encoded protein is CASSEYDSYYGYTF.

V and J are TRBV19 and TRBJ1-3; TRBD1 might be the D (6 bases). V was cut by 1 base and J by 0 bases, with 13 bases left in between. Germline V lookup: CDR1 LNHDA, CDR2 SQIVND (reference sequence). The CDR3 covers 17 residues. The CDR3 loop reads CASSIGGGHLSGNTIYF. CDR3 nucleotide sequence: TGTGCCAGTAGTATAGGCGGGGGCCATCTCTCTGGAAACACCATATATTTT.

The rearrangement links TRBV11-1 to TRBJ1-2; TRBD1 aligns across 9 bases. Germline trimming cut 4 bases from V and 6 bases from J; bases unmatched to any gene: 3. The CDR3 loop spans 13 amino acids. The germline V gene has CDR1 SGHAT and CDR2 FQDESV (reference sequence). CDR3 nucleotides: TGTGCCAGCAGCTCCCGACAGGGGGATGGCTACACCTTC. Translation: CASSSRQGDGYTF.

V usage is TRBV7-2 and J usage is TRBJ2-1; D is perhaps TRBD2 (6 bases). V was cut by 5 bases and J by 10 bases, with 24 bases left in between. This CDR3 region has 16 residues. The V gene's germline CDR1 is SGHTA and CDR2 FQGNSA. The chain's CDR3 is CASSRISGPIGSEQFF. Written as DNA, the CDR3 is TGTGCCAGCAGCAGAATTAGCGGCCCCATAGGGAGCGAGCAGTTCTTC.

This chain joins TRBV7-6 and TRBJ2-2; tentatively, D is TRBD2 (6 bases). Germline CDR1 SGHVS, CDR2 FNYEAQ. This CDR3 contains 16 residues. V dropped 5 bases and J dropped 6 bases, with 19 bases sitting between them. The CDR3 DNA is TGTGCCAGCAGCGCCCATGGGGGAGGACGAGCCGGGGAGCTGTTTTTT. Protein: CASSAHGGGRAGELFF.

The chain uses TRBV5-6 and TRBJ1-1, with D possibly TRBD1 on 5 matching bases. This CDR3 is 13 amino acids long. The V and J ends lost 2 bases and 4 bases respectively, with 9 bases between them. The germline V gene encodes CDR1 SGHDT and CDR2 YYEEEE. CDR3 sequence: CASSLRGGTEAFF. The CDR3 nucleotides are TGTGCCAGCAGCTTAAGGGGTGGCACTGAAGCTTTCTTT. The whole variable domain, filled in from reference TRBV5-6 and TRBJ1-1, reads DAGVTQSPTHLIKTRGQQVTLRCSPKSGHDTVSWYQQALGQGPQFIFQYYEEEERQRGNFPDRFSGHQFPNYSSELNVNALLLGDSALYLCASSLRGGTEAFFGQGTRLTVV.

The chain uses TRBV27 and TRBJ1-4; 9 positions match TRBD1. The CDR3 extends over 15 amino acids. The V and J ends lost 6 bases and 10 bases, in that order; junction bases with no gene match: 12. Germline CDR1 is MNHEY and CDR2 is SMNVEV (reference sequence). CDR3 sequence: CASSQDWTGVRKLFF. The CDR3 region has the DNA TGTGCCAGCAGCCAAGACTGGACAGGGGTCCGAAAACTGTTTTTT.

Of note for this clone: This sample also contains other DNA sequences that code for the same CDR3. This sequence joins TRBV4-1 and TRBJ2-2; D might be TRBD1 (5 bases). This CDR3 region has 14 residues. V was cut by 4 bases and J by 1 base, with 7 bases left in between. Germline V gene lookup returns CDR1 MGHRA and CDR2 YSYEKL. CDR3 nucleotides: TGCGCCAGCAGCCCCGGACAGAACACCGGGGAGCTGTTTTTT. Residues: CASSPGQNTGELFF.

The gene calls are TRBV5-1 and TRBJ2-7; D is perhaps TRBD1 (5 bases). V was trimmed by 0 bases and J by 0 bases, leaving 13 bases between them. The CDR3 has 16 amino acids. CDR1 and CDR2 (germline): SGHRS, YFSETQ. The CDR3 DNA follows: TGCGCCAGCAGCTTGGAGGTGGGGCAGAACTCCTACGAGCAGTACTTC. Amino acids: CASSLEVGQNSYEQYF.

The V gene is TRBV5-6, the J gene TRBJ2-3; D is perhaps TRBD2 (6 bases). Germline V CDR1 and CDR2: SGHDT, YYEEEE. The CDR3 sequence is 15 residues long. V lost 3 bases and J 2 bases, leaving 13 bases between the germline ends. DNA for the CDR3: TGTGCCAGCAGCTGGGACTTAACATCCACAGATACGCAGTATTTT. Its protein product is CASSWDLTSTDTQYF.

Notes on this clone: One end of the junction is discordant with germline, which a read error may explain. Distinct nucleotide sequences in the sample also encode this CDR3. The chain is built from TRBV18 and TRBJ1-6; D gene uncertain. The CDR3 has 19 residues. Germline assignment: CDR1 KGHSH and CDR2 LQKENI. This CDR3 reads CASSPGWEANQPINSPLHF. The CDR3 bases are TGTGCTAGCTCACCTGGCTGGGAGGCCAACCAGCCGATAAATTCACCCCTCCACTTT.

This chain connects TRBV13 to TRBJ1-2, with D possibly matching TRBD1 (5 bases). Germline V CDR1 and CDR2: PRHDT, FYEKMQ (reference sequence). The CDR3 contains 14 residues. The V and J ends lost 2 bases and 6 bases respectively, with 13 bases between them. The CDR3 protein is CASSLLPDRDGYTF. In DNA, the CDR3 is TGTGCCAGCAGCTTATTGCCAGACAGAGATGGCTACACCTTC.

V is TRBV7-9 and J is TRBJ2-5; possibly TRBD2 for D (5 bases). The ends were cut back, 3 bases at V and 4 bases at J, with 6 bases in the middle. Germline CDR1 reads SEHNR; CDR2 reads FQNEAQ (reference sequence). The CDR3 spans 12 residues. DNA of the CDR3: TGTGCCAGCAGCTTTGGGAGAGAGACCCAGTACTTC. It codes for CASSFGRETQYF.

The rearrangement links TRBV2 to TRBJ1-1, with no clear D. In germline, CDR1 is SNHLY, CDR2 FYNNEI. The CDR3 loop spans 13 amino acids. V was cut by 4 bases and J by 9 bases, with 15 bases left in between. The CDR3 sequence: CASSAAESTKAFF. CDR3 bases: TGTGCCAGCAGTGCGGCGGAAAGTACAAAAGCTTTCTTT.

This clone was observed a single time. The V and J genes are TRBV29-1 and TRBJ2-1; no definite D call. CDR3 length: 11 residues. Trimming pared 6 bases from V and 2 bases from J, leaving 5 bases between. Germline V gene lookup returns CDR1 SQVTM and CDR2 ANQGSEA. The CDR3 loop reads CSVGPYNEQFF. The DNA for the CDR3 is TGCAGCGTCGGTCCCTACAATGAGCAGTTCTTC.

In DNA form, the CDR3 reads TGCACCAGCAGCCAGATTAAGTCGGTGGCAGGACAAGAGACCCAGTACTTC. It yields the protein CTSSQIKSVAGQETQYF. The chain recombines TRBV1 with TRBJ2-5; the table's TRBD1 call for D was not verified on the DNA. TRBV1 is noted as a pseudogene. This CDR3 has 17 residues.

This chain links TRBV4-3 with TRBJ1-2; no firm D call. The germline CDR1 and CDR2 sequences are LGHNA and YSLEER. Trimming removed 4 bases from V and 0 bases from J, with 12 bases in between. CDR3 length equals 15 residues. CDR3 residues: CASSLGPGTNYGYTF. The DNA of the CDR3 is TGCGCCAGCAGCCTTGGTCCCGGTACTAACTATGGCTACACCTTC.